Each of the 17 T cell receptor beta chains below was sequenced from the same sample in a study of blood T cell repertoires in COVID-19. Clones were sequenced by immunoSEQ multiplex PCR, and TCRdb holds only the in-frame ones, with some missing. This table holds tens of thousands of clones, about 83% found once. What was sequenced was peripheral blood. The receptors originated from a human donor in a cohort sampled during active COVID-19.

The table lists this clone with a count of one. This sequence joins TRBV5-1 and TRBJ1-1; D not certain. With 2 bases removed from V and 4 bases from J, the gap between germline ends came to 12 bases. The CDR3 is made up of 14 amino acids. From germline, CDR1 is SGHRS and CDR2 YFSETQ. CDR3 loop: CASSFRPGSTEAFF. The CDR3 DNA sequence: TGCGCCAGCAGCTTCCGTCCGGGGAGCACTGAAGCTTTCTTT.

V usage is TRBV19 and J usage is TRBJ1-1; 7 nucleotides align to TRBD1. The CDR3 covers 18 residues. Germline lookup yields CDR1 LNHDA and CDR2 SQIVND (reference sequence). The V and J ends lost 1 base and 1 base, in that order; junction bases with no gene match: 12. The CDR3 protein is CASSIGSQGRPGNTEAFF. The CDR3 bases are TGTGCCAGTAGTATAGGGTCACAGGGGCGCCCTGGGAACACTGAAGCTTTCTTT.

The sample holds a few counts of this clone. The V gene is TRBV7-2, the J gene TRBJ2-1, with 7 bases identical to TRBD2. Germline V gene lookup returns CDR1 SGHTA and CDR2 FQGNSA. This CDR3 comprises 14 residues. The V segment lost 3 bases and the J segment 5 bases; nucleotides outside the gene matches: 4. CDR3 DNA sequence: TGTGCCAGCAGCTTGGTTGGGGGGGACAATGAGCAGTTCTTC. Its protein is CASSLVGGDNEQFF.

This clone has more than one count but fewer than ten. The chain joins TRBV7-3 to TRBJ1-1; 7 positions match TRBD1. Germline loops: CDR1 SGHTA, CDR2 FQGTGA. CDR3 length equals 15 residues. J lost 3 bases, V lost 0 bases, and 4 bases had no gene match. CDR3 in DNA: TGTGCCAGCAGCTTAACAGGGGGCCCTCACACTGAAGCTTTCTTT. It yields the protein CASSLTGGPHTEAFF.

The chain is built from TRBV6-5 and TRBJ1-4; 7 bases are shared with TRBD1. Germline trimming cut 2 bases from V and 5 bases from J; bases unmatched to any gene: 5. Looked up from germline, CDR1 is MNHEY and CDR2 is SVGAGI. The CDR3 spans 15 residues. CDR3 DNA sequence: TGTGCCAGCAGTTACAGACAGGGCCTAAATGAAAAACTGTTTTTT. Protein product: CASSYRQGLNEKLFF.

The chain couples TRBV28 to TRBJ2-1; a weak D match, TRBD1 (5 bases). V lost 5 bases and J 6 bases, leaving 20 bases between the germline ends. CDR1 and CDR2 from the germline V gene are MDHEN and SYDVKM. The CDR3 covers 16 residues. As DNA, the CDR3 is TGTGCCAGCAGTGAACGAAGGGGTCATCTAGGCAATGAGCAGTTCTTC. Translated, it gives CASSERRGHLGNEQFF.

V usage is TRBV14 and J usage is TRBJ2-5; D is undetermined. Germline values: CDR1 SGHDN, CDR2 FVKESK. The V end lost 1 base, the J end lost 5 bases, and 17 bases lay between the germline ends. The CDR3 runs to 16 residues. The CDR3 here is CASSQGRSSGRETQYF. CDR3 DNA sequence: TGTGCCAGCAGCCAAGGTCGCAGCTCAGGTCGGGAGACCCAGTACTTC.

The chain couples TRBV7-9 to TRBJ1-1; D gene unclear. V dropped 3 bases and J dropped 6 bases, with 11 bases sitting between them. Germline V gene lookup returns CDR1 SEHNR and CDR2 FQNEAQ (reference sequence). The CDR3 covers 13 residues. The CDR3 protein is CASSFPAGAEAFF. The CDR3 DNA reads TGTGCCAGCAGCTTCCCTGCGGGCGCTGAAGCTTTCTTT.

The chain has TRBV10-2 and TRBJ2-7; no firm D call. The CDR3 is 13 amino acids. Trimming pared 3 bases from V and 4 bases from J, leaving 10 bases between. The germline CDR1 and CDR2 sequences are WSHSY and SAAADI. In DNA, the CDR3 is TGCGCCAGCAGTGAAACCCTGAGGTACGAGCAGTACTTC. This codes for CASSETLRYEQYF.

The genes are TRBV9 and TRBJ1-2; D gene unclear. Germline V gives CDR1 SGDLS, CDR2 YYNGEE. Trimming stripped 0 bases from V and 4 bases from J, with 13 bases between. This CDR3 is 15 amino acids long. CDR3 loop: CASSVARENGYGYTF. Here the CDR3 DNA reads TGTGCCAGCAGCGTAGCTCGAGAAAACGGCTATGGCTACACCTTC.

The rearrangement links TRBV5-1 to TRBJ2-6, with 9 bases matching TRBD1. V trimming: 4 bases; J trimming: 2 bases; junction bases outside the gene matches: 10. Germline CDR1 and CDR2: SGHRS and YFSETQ. The length of the CDR3 is 18 residues. CDR3 nucleotide sequence: TGCGCCAGCAGCACCTTCGACAGGGGGGTCGCTGGGGCCAACGTCCTGACTTTC. Translating it yields CASSTFDRGVAGANVLTF.

The chain carries TRBV6-2 or TRBV6-3 and TRBJ2-5, with D uncertain. V was pared by 5 bases and J by 2 bases, with 18 bases between. The CDR3 length is 16 residues. Germline V gene sequence: CDR1 MNHEY, CDR2 SVGEGT. This chain's CDR3 is CASSTPRWSIQETQYF. The CDR3 DNA is TGTGCCAGCAGTACCCCAAGATGGAGTATACAAGAGACCCAGTACTTC.

CDR3 region: CASSIMGQEGDTQYF. Written as DNA, the CDR3 is TGCGCCAGCAGCATAATGGGCCAGGAGGGAGATACGCAGTATTTT. The V call is TRBV5-1, the J call TRBJ2-3, with D possibly TRBD2 on 6 matching bases. Germline V lookup: CDR1 SGHRS, CDR2 YFSETQ. Trimming shortened V by 4 bases and J by 5 bases, and 17 bases separated the two germline ends. This CDR3 comprises 15 residues.

This chain connects TRBV18 to TRBJ1-3, with TRBD1 identical over 8 bases. V lost 3 bases, J lost 4 bases, and 2 bases stayed unmatched. The CDR3 extends over 14 amino acids. Germline-derived CDR1 and CDR2 are KGHSH and LQKENI. The DNA for the CDR3 is TGTGCCAGCTCACCGGGGACAGGCGGAAACACCATATATTTT. Its protein is CASSPGTGGNTIYF. The full variable domain, its missing parts supplied by reference TRBV18 and TRBJ1-3, is NAGVMQNPRHLVRRRGQEARLRCSPMKGHSHVYWYRQLPEEGLKFMVYLQKENIIDESGMPKERFSAEFPKEGPSILRIQQVVRGDSAAYFCASSPGTGGNTIYFGEGSWLTVV.

This chain links TRBV4-2 with TRBJ2-3; 10 bases are a match to TRBD2. Germline V gene sequence: CDR1 LGHNA, CDR2 YNFKEQ. After removal of 0 bases from V and 13 bases from J, the junction contained 1 base not matched to a gene. CDR3 length: 12 amino acids. The CDR3 is CASSQDTSGEYF. CDR3 nucleotides: TGTGCCAGCAGCCAAGATACTAGCGGGGAGTATTTT.

The CDR3 reads CASSLAGPPYEQYF. For the CDR3, the DNA is TGTGCCAGCAGTTTAGCGGGGCCCCCCTACGAGCAGTACTTC. The chain uses TRBV27 and TRBJ2-7; a possible D gene is TRBD2 (6 bases). From germline, CDR1 is MNHEY and CDR2 SMNVEV (reference sequence). This CDR3 has 14 residues. V was trimmed by 2 bases and J by 2 bases, leaving 10 bases between them.

V usage is TRBV5-1 and J usage is TRBJ2-3; perhaps TRBD1 as D (6 bases). V dropped 1 base and J dropped 3 bases, with 9 bases sitting between them. CDR3 length: 14 residues. Germline lookup yields CDR1 SGHRS and CDR2 YFSETQ. As DNA, the CDR3 is TGCGCCAGCAGCTTGAGCAGGGGAACAGATACGCAGTATTTT. Encoded protein: CASSLSRGTDTQYF.